A selection of T cell receptor beta chains follows, all from one sample in a study of human T cells and chemical hapten exposure. MiXCR, run by TCRdb on the RACE reads, gives a single entry per CDR3 protein. The sample lists approximately 33,000 distinct CDR3 sequences; 6.5% to 9% were seen once. Sequencing was done on a sample of whole blood. These receptors were collected from a human donor in good health. Some clones in this sample may be carry-over from other donors' samples. CDR3s include the opening cysteine and the closing phenylalanine or tryptophan. Fields, in order: J gene, clone size, V gene, D gene, CDR3 DNA, CDR3 protein. A D gene is named only where the DNA matches it firmly. Expanded clones get a size class; other rows say once, few or many, or leave the size out.

>TRBJ2-1|few|TRBV24-1|TRBD1
TGTGCCACCAGTGATCCGGGACAGGGGAGGAATGAGCAGTTCTTC
CATSDPGQGRNEQFF
>TRBJ2-3|many|TRBV5-1|-
TGCGCCAGCAGGCCTGCCCGGGGCCTCGGGTCGGATACGCAGTATTTT
CASRPARGLGSDTQYF
>TRBJ1-2|-|TRBV29-1|-
TGCAGCGTTCTTGTAGCGTATGGCTACACCTTC
CSVLVAYGYTF
>TRBJ2-3|many|TRBV29-1|-
TGCAGCGTTGAGATCGGGGATACGCAGTATTTT
CSVEIGDTQYF
>TRBJ2-1|few|TRBV11-2|-
TGTGCCAGCAGCCCCCTAGCCCGAACTAATGAGCAGTTCTTC
CASSPLARTNEQFF
>TRBJ1-3|few|TRBV14|-
TGTGCCAGCAGTCGTTACTCTGGAAACACCATATATTTT
CASSRYSGNTIYF
>TRBJ2-5|-|TRBV5-4|TRBD2
TGTGCCAGCAGCTTGGAGCGGGAACAAGAGACCCAGTACTTC
CASSLEREQETQYF
>TRBJ1-5|many|TRBV12-3/TRBV12-4|-
TGTGCCAGCAGTTTGGGGCCCAATCAGCCCCAGCATTTT
CASSLGPNQPQHF
>TRBJ1-4|-|TRBV5-6|TRBD1
TGTGCCAGCAGCCCATCGACAGGGGGGAATGAAAAACTGTTTTTT
CASSPSTGGNEKLFF
>TRBJ1-4|many|TRBV7-9|-
TGTGCCAGCAGCTTTACAGAGGACAATGAAAAACTGTTTTTT
CASSFTEDNEKLFF
>TRBJ2-3|many|TRBV20-1|-
TGCAGTGCTACTCTAGGGGGGGATACGCAGTATTTT
CSATLGGDTQYF
>TRBJ1-5|-|TRBV6-1|-
TGTGCCAGCAGTGATACGGTACCCCAAGACGGAGGGGGCAATCAGCCCCAGCATTTT
CASSDTVPQDGGGNQPQHF
>TRBJ2-1|many|TRBV19|-
TGTGCCAGTAGTGGATCTAGCTTCTTC
CASSGSSFF
>TRBJ1-6|few|TRBV18|-
TGTGCCAGCTCACCGGGCAGCCGCGCTAGGATATCTTCACCCCTCCACTTT
CASSPGSRARISSPLHF
>TRBJ2-3|many|TRBV4-3|TRBD2
TGTGCCAGCAGCCCGACCGGGACTAGCGGGAGAGAGGATACGCAGTATTTT
CASSPTGTSGREDTQYF
>TRBJ1-5|many|TRBV6-5|-
TGTGCCAGCAGTTACACCTATAGCAATCAGCCCCAGCATTTT
CASSYTYSNQPQHF
>TRBJ1-1|-|TRBV28|-
TGTGCCAGCAGCTCCAAACAGGGTTGTGAAGCTTTCTTT
CASSSKQGCEAFF
>TRBJ2-7|many|TRBV2|-
TGTGCCAGCAGTGAATACGAGCAGTACTTC
CASSEYEQYF
>TRBJ2-7|-|TRBV5-1|TRBD1
TGCGCCAGCAGCTTCGGACAGGTCGGAGGCGACGAGCAGTACTTC
CASSFGQVGGDEQYF
>TRBJ2-1|many|TRBV20-1|TRBD2
TGCAGTGCTACCCTCTTTCCAGCGGGAGGCTCCTACAATGAGCAGTTCTTC
CSATLFPAGGSYNEQFF